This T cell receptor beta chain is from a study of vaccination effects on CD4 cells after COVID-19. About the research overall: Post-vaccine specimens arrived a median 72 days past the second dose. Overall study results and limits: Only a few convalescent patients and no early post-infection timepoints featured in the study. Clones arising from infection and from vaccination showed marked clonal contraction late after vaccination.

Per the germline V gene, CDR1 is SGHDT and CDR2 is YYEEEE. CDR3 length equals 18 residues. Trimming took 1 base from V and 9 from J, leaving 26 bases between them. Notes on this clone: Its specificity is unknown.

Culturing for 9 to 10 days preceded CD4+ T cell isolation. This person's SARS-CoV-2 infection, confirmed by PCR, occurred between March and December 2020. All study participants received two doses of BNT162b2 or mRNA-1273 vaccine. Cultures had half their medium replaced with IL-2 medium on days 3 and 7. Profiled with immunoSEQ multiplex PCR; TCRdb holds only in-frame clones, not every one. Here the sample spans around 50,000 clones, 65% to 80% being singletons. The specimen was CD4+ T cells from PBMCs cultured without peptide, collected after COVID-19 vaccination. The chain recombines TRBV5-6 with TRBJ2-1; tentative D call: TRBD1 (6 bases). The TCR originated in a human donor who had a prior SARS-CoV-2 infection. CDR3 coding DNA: TGTGCCAGCAGCTTGATTGTGCCAACGGGCCCCATCAGGGGTGAGCAGTTCTTC. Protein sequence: CASSLIVPTGPIRGEQFF.